Presented here are 10 T cell receptor beta chains from one specimen sequenced in a study of blood T cell repertoires in COVID-19. Assay: immunoSEQ multiplex PCR; the TCRdb copy retains only in-frame clones and omits some. The sample yields roughly 64,000 clones, just over 85% seen once. Sequencing was performed on peripheral blood. The source is a man aged 45-60 years with active COVID-19.

CDR3 DNA: TGTGCCAGCAGCCGGGACAGTTATCAGCCCCAGCATTTT. Its translation is CASSRDSYQPQHF. The chain links TRBV7-2 to TRBJ1-5; the match to TRBD1 covers 7 bases. The CDR3 spans 13 residues. The germline gives CDR1 SGHTA, CDR2 FQGNSA. The V and J ends lost 5 bases and 5 bases, in that order; junction bases with no gene match: 3. The full variable domain, its missing parts supplied by reference TRBV7-2 and TRBJ1-5, is GAGVSQSPSNKVTEKGKDVELRCDPISGHTALYWYRQSLGQGLEFLIYFQGNSAPDKSGLPSDRFSAERTGGSVSTLTIQRTQQEDSAVYLCASSRDSYQPQHFGDGTRLSIL.

V and J are TRBV28 and TRBJ1-1, with TRBD1 matching over 8 bases. Losses at the gene ends were 11 bases for V and 1 base for J; bases not matched to a gene: 15. The length of the CDR3 is 16 residues. Germline V gives CDR1 MDHEN, CDR2 SYDVKM. CDR3 nucleotides: TGTGCCTCCCGGGTTCCAGGGGGCGGTGGGAACACTGAAGCTTTCTTT. Amino acids: CASRVPGGGGNTEAFF.

This clone was seen a handful of times. The chain links TRBV7-2 to TRBJ1-1; 7 positions match TRBD1. Trimming cost V 4 bases and J 5 bases; bases outside gene matches: 10. Per the germline V gene, CDR1 is SGHTA and CDR2 is FQGNSA. This CDR3 is 15 amino acids long. CDR3 amino acids: CASSSREGAGTEAFF. The CDR3 nucleotides are TGTGCCAGCAGCTCCCGTGAGGGGGCGGGGACTGAAGCTTTCTTT.

The genes are TRBV7-2 and TRBJ1-2, with D hard to call. CDR1 is SGHTA and CDR2 is FQGNSA in the germline V gene. CDR3 size: 14 residues. The ends were cut back, 0 bases at V and 8 bases at J, with 13 bases in the middle. The CDR3 spells CASSLAPQVSGYTF. DNA for the CDR3: TGTGCCAGCAGCTTAGCGCCCCAGGTCTCCGGCTACACCTTC.

The chain combines TRBV2 with TRBJ2-3; possibly TRBD2 for D (5 bases). Germline CDR1 reads SNHLY; CDR2 reads FYNNEI. The CDR3 extends over 14 amino acids. V shed 6 bases and J shed 8 bases, with 18 bases lying between them. The CDR3 sequence: CASRATGNSVTQYF. CDR3 in DNA: TGTGCCAGCAGGGCAACCGGGAACTCAGTTACGCAGTATTTT.

This chain connects TRBV28 to TRBJ2-1; D gene unclear. This CDR3 has 14 residues. V lost 3 bases and J lost 7, with 13 bases in between. Germline CDR1 MDHEN, CDR2 SYDVKM. This CDR3 is CASSFPPPRNEQFF. The CDR3 coding sequence is TGTGCCAGCAGTTTCCCCCCTCCTCGGAATGAGCAGTTCTTC.

The chain combines TRBV24-1 with TRBJ1-2; no clear D gene. V gave up 1 base and J gave up 7 bases, with 6 bases separating them. Per the germline V gene, CDR1 is KGHDR and CDR2 is SFDVKD. The CDR3 sequence is 12 residues long. The CDR3 region has the DNA TGTGCCACCAGTGATTTCTGGGCTGGCTACACCTTC. This codes for CATSDFWAGYTF.

This chain joins TRBV2 and TRBJ2-5; 8 nucleotides agree with TRBD1. J gave up 4 bases and V 6 bases, and 1 base lay outside the gene matches. The CDR3 contains 12 residues. CDR1 and CDR2 (germline): SNHLY, FYNNEI. The CDR3 sequence is CASSDRGETQYF. Written as DNA, the CDR3 is TGTGCCAGCAGCGACAGGGGAGAGACCCAGTACTTC.

This rearrangement joins TRBV5-4 to TRBJ2-7; 16 nucleotides line up with TRBD2. Germline V gives CDR1 SGHNT, CDR2 YYREEE (reference sequence). The length of the CDR3 is 17 residues. Losses at the gene ends were 4 bases for V and 2 bases for J; bases not matched to a gene: 6. The CDR3 sequence is CASSRGLAGGTPYEQYF. CDR3 DNA sequence: TGTGCCAGCAGCAGGGGACTAGCGGGAGGGACTCCCTACGAGCAGTACTTC.

The J gene is TRBJ1-1, the V gene TRBV6-5; tentatively, D is TRBD1 (5 bases). This CDR3 has 13 amino acids. CDR1 MNHEY and CDR2 SVGAGI come from the germline V gene. V lost 7 bases to trimming and J lost 4 bases, with 13 bases between them. The CDR3 sequence: CASTWGVGTEAFF. The CDR3 DNA is TGTGCCAGCACCTGGGGCGTAGGCACTGAAGCTTTCTTT.